This T cell receptor beta chain was found in a study of blood T cell repertoires in COVID-19. Study-level information: COVID-19 samples from acute and convalescent phases originated in the United States, Italy and Spain. T cells, B-cell-depleted T cells, or PBMCs supplied cDNA or gDNA.

In the study's own analysis: Estimation of nucleated cell counts was performed using reference gene primer amplification. Sequencing was performed with immunoSEQ multiplex PCR; in TCRdb, only in-frame clones are kept and a portion is missing. That table is the source of V, J and clone size, and D and trimming were worked out from the DNA. Here the sample spans some 170,000 clones, roughly 90% being singletons. The germline V gene encodes CDR1 SEHNR and CDR2 FQNEAQ (reference sequence). Trimming removed 6 bases from V and 4 bases from J; junction bases left unmatched: 15. There are 17 residues in the CDR3.

What was sequenced was peripheral blood. The chain carries TRBV7-9 and TRBJ2-5; 9 nucleotides line up with TRBD2. The clonotype comes from a woman in her fifties or sixties who had recovered from COVID-19. CDR3 in DNA: TGTGCCAGCAGAGAGAGTTTCGCGGGGGGGCCCGGAGAGACCCAGTACTTC. Translating gives CASRESFAGGPGETQYF.